The 10 T cell receptor beta chains reported below all come from one sample, sequenced in a study of blood T cell repertoires in COVID-19. The protocol was immunoSEQ multiplex PCR, while the TCRdb copy is restricted to in-frame clones and leaves out a portion. Among around 190,000 clones listed, more than 80% were seen once. Material: peripheral blood. The source is a woman aged 40 to 50 with COVID-19, enrolled during active disease.

V is TRBV11-2 and J is TRBJ2-2; tentative D call: TRBD2 (6 bases). Trimming removed 4 bases from V and 4 bases from J, with 22 bases in between. CDR3 size: 18 residues. CDR1 and CDR2 (germline): SGHAT, FQNNGV. CDR3 sequence (DNA): TGTGCCAGCAGCTCCCTCCCCAGCGGGCAGGACGGCACCGGGGAGCTGTTTTTT. Amino acids: CASSSLPSGQDGTGELFF.

The chain has TRBV2 and TRBJ2-3; 10 positions match TRBD2. Per germline, CDR1 SNHLY and CDR2 FYNNEI. The CDR3 spans 15 residues. The J segment lost 2 bases and the V segment lost 4 bases, leaving 3 bases of the junction unmatched. CDR3 amino acids: CASSASGGVTDTQYF. The DNA for the CDR3 is TGTGCCAGCAGTGCAAGCGGGGGGGTCACAGATACGCAGTATTTT.

This clone has a handful of counts. J is TRBJ1-6 and V is TRBV6-2 or TRBV6-3, with D uncertain. From germline, CDR1 is MNHEY and CDR2 SVGEGT. Trimming removed 5 bases at V and 9 bases at J, with 8 bases between. The CDR3 covers 12 residues. In DNA, the CDR3 is TGTGCCAGCAGTGTTCTAGGTTCACCCCTCCACTTT. It translates to CASSVLGSPLHF.

The chain is built from TRBV2 and TRBJ1-2; possible D gene TRBD1, 6 bases. The CDR3 runs to 14 residues. The germline V gene has CDR1 SNHLY and CDR2 FYNNEI. Trimming cost V 3 bases and J 1 base, with 9 bases left between them. CDR3 sequence: CASSDGQYNYGYTF. The CDR3 coding sequence is TGTGCCAGCAGTGACGGACAGTATAACTATGGCTACACCTTC.

The rearrangement joins TRBV5-1 to TRBJ2-1; D gene unclear. CDR3 length: 14 residues. Germline V gives CDR1 SGHRS, CDR2 YFSETQ. V was pared by 4 bases and J by 8 bases, with 16 bases between. The CDR3 DNA follows: TGCGCCAGCAGCGAACTTTCTCGTTTGGATGAGCAGTTCTTC. Encoded protein: CASSELSRLDEQFF.

This clone was counted between two and nine times. The chain employs TRBV7-9 and TRBJ2-7; 7 nucleotides line up with TRBD1. Germline assignment: CDR1 SEHNR and CDR2 FQNEAQ (reference sequence). V dropped 2 bases and J dropped 6; count of bases not matched to a gene: 10. The length of the CDR3 is 15 residues. In DNA, the CDR3 is TGTGCCAGCAGCTTACTTGCCAGGGGGTATGGCGAGCAGTACTTC. Its translation is CASSLLARGYGEQYF.

This chain joins TRBV7-9 and TRBJ2-7, with D perhaps TRBD1 (6 bases). The length of the CDR3 is 14 residues. V shed 2 bases and J shed 2 bases, with 10 bases lying between them. The germline CDR1 and CDR2 sequences are SEHNR and FQNEAQ (reference sequence). The CDR3 DNA sequence: TGTGCCAGCAGCTTAAACAGGGTTCCCTACGAGCAGTACGTC. It is translated as CASSLNRVPYEQYV.

This rearrangement joins TRBV29-1 to TRBJ1-1; tentatively, D is TRBD1 (5 bases). This CDR3 comprises 14 residues. The V gene's germline CDR1 is SQVTM and CDR2 ANQGSEA. V lost 4 bases, J lost 4 bases, and 16 bases lay in between. CDR3 region: CSVARDPEGTEAFF. CDR3 nucleotide sequence: TGCAGCGTTGCCAGGGATCCGGAGGGCACTGAAGCTTTCTTT.

This chain connects TRBV18 to TRBJ2-3; D ambiguous. Looked up from germline, CDR1 is KGHSH and CDR2 is LQKENI. There are 13 residues in the CDR3. The germline V and J ends were trimmed by 4 bases and 2 bases, with 7 bases remaining between them. The DNA of the CDR3 is TGTGCCAGCTCACGGCGGAACACAGATACGCAGTATTTT. Its protein product is CASSRRNTDTQYF.

The chain couples TRBV11-3 to TRBJ2-7, with D unclear. CDR3 size: 9 residues. Germline-derived CDR1 and CDR2 are SGHNT and YENEEA. V was cut by 11 bases and J by 3 bases, with 5 bases left in between. CDR3 sequence reads: CARIYEQYV. Here the CDR3 DNA reads TGTGCCCGTATCTACGAGCAGTACGTC.